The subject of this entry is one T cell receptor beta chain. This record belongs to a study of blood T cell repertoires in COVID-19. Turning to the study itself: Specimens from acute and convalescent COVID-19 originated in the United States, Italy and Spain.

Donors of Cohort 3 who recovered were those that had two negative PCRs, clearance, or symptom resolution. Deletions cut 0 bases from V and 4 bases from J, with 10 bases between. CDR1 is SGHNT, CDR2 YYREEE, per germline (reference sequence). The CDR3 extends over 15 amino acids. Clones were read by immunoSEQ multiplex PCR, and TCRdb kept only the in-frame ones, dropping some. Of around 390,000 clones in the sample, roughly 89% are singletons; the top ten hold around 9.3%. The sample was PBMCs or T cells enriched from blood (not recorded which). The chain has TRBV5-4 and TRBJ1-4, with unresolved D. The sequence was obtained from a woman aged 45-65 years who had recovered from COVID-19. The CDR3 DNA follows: TGTGCCAGCAGCTTGGGAGTCGGCGGTAATGAAAAACTGTTTTTT. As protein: CASSLGVGGNEKLFF.